In this sample, the clone carrying this T cell receptor (beta chain) turned up a few times. Its specificity is unknown. Noted time point: blood at routine non-recurrence follow-up after resection. Researchers sequenced whole RNA taken from tumor, nontumor lung or frozen PBMC without sorting. V lost 3 bases to trimming and J lost 4 bases; unmatched junction nucleotides: 7. This CDR3 is 15 amino acids long. Germline V CDR1 and CDR2: SGHRS, YFSETQ. The library protocol tagged each TCR cDNA with a unique molecular identifier. TCRdb re-called the 5' RACE reads through MiXCR, storing one row per CDR3 protein. The sample has under 150,000 distinct CDR3 sequences, approximately 11% seen once; the top ten hold about 24%. The sample originates from a study of spatial heterogeneity in lung cancer. Background on the study: Donors were about 70 untreated early-stage non-small cell lung cancer patients. Study-level points and caveats: The appearance of ubiquitous expanded tumor TCRs in blood was greater at resection than follow-up.

V is TRBV5-1 and J is TRBJ2-5, with TRBD2 identical over 9 bases. The sequence was collected from a female donor with early-stage non-small cell lung cancer. The material was PBMCs, obtained at follow-up. CDR3 protein: CASSWALAGRETQYF. CDR3 nucleotide sequence: TGCGCCAGCAGCTGGGCCCTAGCGGGAAGAGAGACCCAGTACTTC. The whole variable domain, remainder taken from reference TRBV5-1 and TRBJ2-5, is KAGVTQTPRYLIKTRGQQVTLSCSPISGHRSVSWYQQTPGQGLQFLFEYFSETQRNKGNFPGRFSGRQFSNSRSEMNVSTLELGDSALYLCASSWALAGRETQYFGPGTRLLVL.